Here is one TCR beta chain with its context. This entry belongs to a study of blood T cell repertoires in COVID-19. The wider study: Collection of acute and convalescent COVID-19 samples took place in the United States, Italy and Spain. From T cells, B-cell-depleted T cells, or PBMCs came the material, which was cDNA or gDNA.

CDR1 is SEHNR and CDR2 is FQNEAQ in the germline V gene (reference sequence). The CDR3 length is 14 residues. Trimming left V 5 bases short and J 0 bases short, with 11 bases between. Original processing methods: The authors estimated nucleated cell counts from reference gene primer amplification. Generated by immunoSEQ multiplex PCR, the TCRdb table keeps only in-frame clones and is missing some. The V and J calls and clone size are taken from that table; D and trimming were inferred from the DNA. In the table there are 40,000 to 55,000 clones, roughly 90% of which are singletons. The chain links TRBV7-9 to TRBJ2-7; D uncertain. The receptor was derived from a woman aged 80 or over with acute or convalescent COVID-19. Sequenced sample: peripheral blood. CDR3 DNA sequence: TGTGCCAGCAGCCCGGCAGGTCGCTCCTACGAGCAGTACTTC. This encodes CASSPAGRSYEQYF. Full variable domain (missing parts from reference TRBV7-9 and TRBJ2-7): DTGVSQNPRHKITKRGQNVTFRCDPISEHNRLYWYRQTLGQGPEFLTYFQNEAQLEKSRLLSDRFSAERPKGSFSTLEIQRTEQGDSAMYLCASSPAGRSYEQYFGPGTRLTVT.